The rows below give T cell receptor beta chains drawn from one sample of a study of Graves' ophthalmopathy and Graves' hyperthyroidism. MiXCR, run by TCRdb on the multiplex PCR reads, gives a single entry per CDR3 protein. The sample lists hundreds of thousands of distinct CDR3 sequences, approximately 15% occurring once. Sequencing used blood. The origin of the receptors is a woman aged 25 to 39 with Graves' ophthalmopathy. Each CDR3 is given with its conserved first and last residue. A D gene is named only where the DNA matches it firmly. Part of the rows lack a size; the others show once, few, many or a class for expanded clones.

clone size,D gene,V gene,J gene,CDR3 DNA,CDR3 protein
NA,NA,TRBV30,TRBJ2-2,TGTGCCTGGAGTCCGTCTCCGGGGGATATCACCGGGGAGCTGTTTTTT,CAWSPSPGDITGELFF
many,NA,TRBV29-1,TRBJ2-7,TGCAGCGTTGAATCCCAGGGAATTTACGAGCAGTACTTC,CSVESQGIYEQYF
many,NA,TRBV28,TRBJ1-1,TGTGCCAGCAGTTTAAGTTTCGGGCAGGGAGATGCTGAAGCTTTCTTT,CASSLSFGQGDAEAFF
few,NA,TRBV6-5,TRBJ2-2,TGTGCCAGCAGTTACGGGCAGGGATCCGGGGAGCTGTTTTTT,CASSYGQGSGELFF
many,NA,TRBV12-3/TRBV12-4,TRBJ1-1,TGTGCCAGCAGTTTGTCGGACAACGGTGACACTGAAGCTTTCTTT,CASSLSDNGDTEAFF
few,NA,TRBV28,TRBJ1-1,TGTGCCAGCAGTTCCCACAGGGCGAGCACTGAAGCTTTCTTT,CASSSHRASTEAFF
many,TRBD1,TRBV12-3/TRBV12-4,TRBJ2-7,TGTGCCAGCAGCCGGGGGACAGGGGAATACGAGCAGTACTTC,CASSRGTGEYEQYF
few,NA,TRBV5-1,TRBJ1-2,TGCGCCAGCAGCTTATCGTCAGGGGCTGGCTATGGCTACACCTTC,CASSLSSGAGYGYTF
NA,NA,TRBV2,TRBJ1-6,TGTGCCAGCAGTGAATTAGGGAACTATAATTCACCCCTCCACTTT,CASSELGNYNSPLHF
many,NA,TRBV12-3/TRBV12-4,TRBJ1-6,TGTGCCAGCGGGAGGGGACCTACGGCCCTCCACTTT,CASGRGPTALHF
many,NA,TRBV7-8,TRBJ1-2,TGTGCCAGCAGCTTAATTGGGAACTATGGCTACACCTTC,CASSLIGNYGYTF
many,TRBD1,TRBV9,TRBJ1-1,TGTGCCAGCAGCTCCCGACGGGACAGGGTTTTCACTGAAGCTTTCTTT,CASSSRRDRVFTEAFF
many,TRBD1,TRBV29-1,TRBJ2-7,TGCAGCGTTGAGTCAGGGGGCGTCTACGAGCAGTACTTC,CSVESGGVYEQYF
few,NA,TRBV18,TRBJ2-5,TGTGCCAGCTCACCGAGTCCTCCAGGGATCTCCCGTCAAGAGACCCAGTACTTC,CASSPSPPGISRQETQYF
NA,TRBD1,TRBV7-2,TRBJ1-1,TGTGCCAGCAGCTGGGACAGACAGAACTCTGAAGCTTTCTTT,CASSWDRQNSEAFF
NA,NA,TRBV11-2,TRBJ2-7,TGTGCCAGCAGCTTCGCCGGACTTAGTCCCTACGAGCAGTACTTC,CASSFAGLSPYEQYF
NA,NA,TRBV6-5,TRBJ1-2,TGTGCCAGCAGTTACAGGGCAGCGGCCTATGGCTACACCTTC,CASSYRAAAYGYTF
NA,NA,TRBV18,TRBJ2-7,TGTGCCAGCTCACAAGACGCCGGGACGAGCTCCTACGAGCAGTACTTC,CASSQDAGTSSYEQYF
many,NA,TRBV6-5,TRBJ1-5,TGTGCCAGCAGTTGGGGAGGGGCCGGGAATCAGCCCCAGCATTTT,CASSWGGAGNQPQHF
many,TRBD2,TRBV10-2,TRBJ2-2,TGCGCCAGCAGGGGGGGGGATGCGACCGGGGAGCTGTTTTTT,CASRGGDATGELFF
many,TRBD1,TRBV25-1,TRBJ1-2,TGTGCCAGCAGTGAAGGACAGGGGGCCTATGGCTACACCTTC,CASSEGQGAYGYTF
NA,NA,TRBV15,TRBJ1-5,TGTGCCACCAGCACCCACCTGGATCAGCCCCAGCATTTT,CATSTHLDQPQHF
few,NA,TRBV11-2,TRBJ2-2,TGTGCCAGCAGGGGTAAAGGGGAGGCCGGGGAGCTGTTTTTT,CASRGKGEAGELFF
many,NA,TRBV28,TRBJ1-5,TGTGCCAGCACCGCATCGGGTGATCAGCCCCAGCATTTT,CASTASGDQPQHF
many,NA,TRBV12-3/TRBV12-4,TRBJ1-1,TGTGCCAGCAGTTTGGGGGGAGGGGTGAACACTGAAGCTTTCTTT,CASSLGGGVNTEAFF
many,NA,TRBV20-1,TRBJ1-6,TGCAGTGCTAGTTCGGGGCCAGCGGATAATTCACCCCTCCACTTT,CSASSGPADNSPLHF
many,TRBD2,TRBV6-5,TRBJ2-7,TGTGCCAGCAGAGGATTTAGCGGGGGGCCTTACGAGCAGTACTTC,CASRGFSGGPYEQYF
many,NA,TRBV6-1,TRBJ1-1,TGTGCCAGCAGTGGAAGGGAGCACACTGAAGCTTTCTTT,CASSGREHTEAFF
many,TRBD2,TRBV12-3/TRBV12-4,TRBJ2-5,TGTGCCAGCAGCCTGAGCCTAGCGGGGGGGGGTTACTTC,CASSLSLAGGGYF
many,TRBD2,TRBV6-1,TRBJ2-7,TGTGCCAGCATCCTCGGGGAGGGATCAGGCTACGAGCAGTACTTC,CASILGEGSGYEQYF
many,TRBD2,TRBV30,TRBJ2-5,TGTGCCTGGAGGGTCGGACTAGAGATCTACCAAGAGACCCAGTACTTC,CAWRVGLEIYQETQYF
many,NA,TRBV19,TRBJ1-5,TGTGCCAGTACCCAAACCCTACAGGCCGGTGGTCAGCCCCAGCATTTT,CASTQTLQAGGQPQHF
many,TRBD1,TRBV6-1,TRBJ2-5,TGTGCCAGCACCCAGGGACAGGGTAGGGAGACCCAGTACTTC,CASTQGQGRETQYF
NA,NA,TRBV12-3/TRBV12-4,TRBJ2-2,TGTGCCAGCAGTCCCCGGGCCCGAGGCCCCGGGGAGCTGTTTTTT,CASSPRARGPGELFF
many,NA,TRBV29-1,TRBJ1-3,TGCAGCGTTGCAAGGGACTCAGACTCTGGAAACACCATATATTTT,CSVARDSDSGNTIYF
many,TRBD1,TRBV12-3/TRBV12-4,TRBJ1-5,TGTGCCAGCAGTCGACAGGGGCCATATAGCAATCAGCCCCAGCATTTT,CASSRQGPYSNQPQHF
many,TRBD1,TRBV6-1,TRBJ1-1,TGTGCCAGCGCGGTGGACAGGGGGATCGACACTGAAGCTTTCTTT,CASAVDRGIDTEAFF
many,NA,TRBV5-6,TRBJ2-2,TGTGCCAGCAGCTTGGAGGCACACAGTACCGGGGAGCTGTTTTTT,CASSLEAHSTGELFF
many,TRBD1,TRBV2,TRBJ2-7,TGTGCCAGCAGTGACGGTGTGACAGGGGGCTTACGAGGGCAGTACTTC,CASSDGVTGGLRGQYF
NA,NA,TRBV2,TRBJ2-7,TGTGCCAGCAGTTACTCATCCAGGACCCTTTTGGAGCAGTACTTC,CASSYSSRTLLEQYF
many,NA,TRBV6-5,TRBJ1-2,TGTGCCAGCAGTTACCGGGCCTATCGAGACTATGGCTACACCTTC,CASSYRAYRDYGYTF
NA,NA,TRBV6-1,TRBJ2-5,TGTGCCAGCACCCGACAAGACCAAGAGACCCAGTACTTC,CASTRQDQETQYF
many,NA,TRBV7-2,TRBJ1-5,TGTGCCAGCAGCCTGACAGTCCTTAGCAATCAGCCCCAGCATTTT,CASSLTVLSNQPQHF
many,TRBD1,TRBV20-1,TRBJ1-2,TGCAGTGCCCCAGGACAGGAGGAAGGCTACACCTTC,CSAPGQEEGYTF
many,TRBD1,TRBV20-1,TRBJ1-6,TGCAGTGCAACCGGGACAGGGATAAATTCACCCCTCCACTTT,CSATGTGINSPLHF
many,TRBD1,TRBV20-1,TRBJ1-2,TGCAGTGCTAGGGGGACAGGGAGGAACAATGGCTACACCTTC,CSARGTGRNNGYTF